The 11 T cell receptor beta chains presented below share a single source sample, sequenced in a study of blood T cell repertoires in COVID-19. Clones were sequenced by immunoSEQ multiplex PCR, and TCRdb holds only the in-frame ones, with some missing. The table records around 100,000 clones, approximately 80% of them present only once. Source material: peripheral blood. All receptors come from a man in his 60s with acute or convalescent COVID-19.

This clone was observed a single time. The chain uses TRBV6-5 and TRBJ2-2; perhaps TRBD2 as D (5 bases). CDR1 MNHEY and CDR2 SVGAGI come from the germline V gene. The CDR3 totals 12 residues. V was cut by 6 bases and J by 9 bases, with 11 bases left in between. The CDR3 nucleotides are TGTGCCAGCAGGCTTGGGAGTAGGGAGCTGTTTTTT. Amino acids: CASRLGSRELFF.

A word on this clone: One junction end does not reproduce the germline sequence, and a read error may be involved. This sequence joins TRBV7-7 and TRBJ2-1, with D possibly TRBD2 on 5 matching bases. CDR1 and CDR2 (germline): SSHAT, FNYEAQ (reference sequence). The CDR3 length is 15 residues. CDR3 amino acids: CASSPSGISYNEQFF. The CDR3 DNA sequence: TGTGCTAGCAGCCCTTCCGGGATCTCCTACAATGAGCAGTTCTTC.

The gene calls are TRBV7-6 and TRBJ2-2; 15 nucleotides line up with TRBD2. The CDR3 spans 19 residues. Germline assignment: CDR1 SGHVS and CDR2 FNYEAQ. V shed 5 bases, J shed 4 bases, and the junction held 11 bases outside the gene matches. In DNA, the CDR3 is TGTGCCAGCAGCCCCTACGATGGACTAGCGGGAGGGCCCACCGGGGAGCTGTTTTTT. Translating it yields CASSPYDGLAGGPTGELFF.

As DNA, the CDR3 is TGTGCCAGCAGCTTGAGGGCGAGGGGCGGGAACGAGCAGTACTTC. This gives the protein CASSLRARGGNEQYF. The V and J genes are TRBV5-4 and TRBJ2-7, with D possibly matching TRBD2 (6 bases). The germline V gene encodes CDR1 SGHNT and CDR2 YYREEE (reference sequence). V lost 1 base, J lost 5 bases, and 16 bases lay in between. This CDR3 comprises 15 residues.

The chain couples TRBV7-9 to TRBJ2-5; 9 positions agree with TRBD1. The junction had 5 bases not matched to a gene; V was cut back by 4 bases and J by 5 bases. Germline lookup yields CDR1 SEHNR and CDR2 FQNEAQ (reference sequence). The CDR3 extends over 14 amino acids. The CDR3 protein is CASSYAGTGETQYF. For the CDR3, the DNA is TGTGCCAGCAGCTACGCCGGGACAGGGGAGACCCAGTACTTC. Variable domain in full (rest from reference TRBV7-9 and TRBJ2-5): DTGVSQNPRHKITKRGQNVTFRCDPISEHNRLYWYRQTLGQGPEFLTYFQNEAQLEKSRLLSDRFSAERPKGSFSTLEIQRTEQGDSAMYLCASSYAGTGETQYFGPGTRLLVL.

The chain is built from TRBV3-1 (or the pseudogene TRBV3-2) and TRBJ1-2; the match to TRBD1 covers 7 bases. V was clipped by 4 bases and J by 4 bases; unmatched bases: 3. Germline assignment: CDR1 LGHDT and CDR2 YNNKEL (reference sequence). The CDR3 spans 13 residues. The CDR3 sequence: CASSLGQLYGYTF. The CDR3 DNA follows: TGTGCCAGCAGCCTGGGACAGCTCTATGGCTACACCTTC.

The J gene is TRBJ1-2, the V gene TRBV4-3; D is undetermined. Germline assignment: CDR1 LGHNA and CDR2 YSLEER. This CDR3 is built from 16 residues. Trimming took off 0 bases at V and 0 bases at J, with 11 bases between the two ends. Written as DNA, the CDR3 is TGCGCCAGCAGCCAAGATCCGAGGGTTACTAACTATGGCTACACCTTC. As protein: CASSQDPRVTNYGYTF.

This clone appeared once. The rearrangement links TRBV11-3 to TRBJ2-3, with 10 nucleotides matching TRBD2. The V and J ends lost 5 bases and 0 bases, in that order; junction bases with no gene match: 5. The germline V gene has CDR1 SGHNT and CDR2 YENEEA. The CDR3 is made up of 16 amino acids. CDR3 coding DNA: TGTGCCAGCAGCGTCGGACTAGCGGCAAGCACAGATACGCAGTATTTT. It translates to CASSVGLAASTDTQYF.

Only a few counts were recorded for this clone. This chain uses TRBV6-6 with TRBJ2-1; TRBD2 matches 14 bases. The J segment lost 4 bases and the V segment lost 5 bases, leaving 7 bases of the junction unmatched. CDR1 is MNHNY, CDR2 SVGAGI, per germline (reference sequence). This CDR3 is built from 17 residues. CDR3 coding DNA: TGTGCCAGCAGTCGACTAGCGGGAGGGTCGGATTACAATGAGCAGTTCTTC. It translates to CASSRLAGGSDYNEQFF.

The chain is built from TRBV6-6 and TRBJ2-6; D not certain. The CDR3 spans 15 residues. Germline V gives CDR1 MNHNY, CDR2 SVGAGI (reference sequence). Trimming shortened V by 5 bases and J by 0 bases, and 8 bases separated the two germline ends. Written as DNA, the CDR3 is TGTGCCAGCAGTCTCGCAGACTCTGGGGCCAACGTCCTGACTTTC. Amino acid sequence: CASSLADSGANVLTF.

This chain links TRBV2 with TRBJ2-7; 10 bases fit TRBD2. With 3 bases clipped from V and 2 bases from J, the junction kept 4 bases outside the gene matches. Germline CDR1 SNHLY, CDR2 FYNNEI. The CDR3 contains 15 residues. CDR3 amino acids: CASSESLAGAYEQYV. In DNA form, the CDR3 reads TGTGCCAGCAGTGAGTCCCTAGCGGGAGCCTACGAGCAGTACGTC.